The TCR beta chain described here comes from a study of T cell responses to AZD1222 COVID-19 vaccine. Profiling relied on immunoSEQ multiplex PCR, and the TCRdb table lists in-frame clones only, not all of them. The repertoire holds around 91,000 clones, with about 89% as singletons. Study results and limitations: Nearly half of the spike-specific TCRs reportedly recognize variant regions that carry no mutations. Spike-specific TCR breadth and depth were elevated following two AZD1222 doses. Sampling captured repertoires only after the peak T cell response.

About this clone itself: What it binds is unknown.

The CDR3 is made up of 13 amino acids. Germline CDR1 reads SGHAT; CDR2 reads FQNNGV. Trimming cost V 2 bases and J 2 bases, with 5 bases left between them. The chain has TRBV11-2 and TRBJ2-3, with unresolved D. This specimen consisted of peripheral blood, obtained 28 days after the second AZD1222 dose. This sequence originates from an adult who received the AZD1222 COVID-19 vaccine. The CDR3 loop reads CASSLPATDTQYF. The CDR3 DNA follows: TGTGCCAGCAGCTTACCAGCCACAGATACGCAGTATTTT.